The clone carrying this TCR beta chain was picked up one time. Other DNA sequences from this sample encode an identical CDR3 as well. This table comes from immunoSEQ multiplex PCR, and its TCRdb copy is limited to in-frame clones, with some not included. The repertoire holds approximately 2,000,000 clones, with 93% as singletons. The data derive from a study of shared clonotypes between healthy human individuals. The length of the CDR3 is 14 residues. V shed 2 bases and J shed 3 bases, with 8 bases lying between them. Germline assignment: CDR1 SGHDT and CDR2 YYEEEE. Naive CD8 cells lacked CD45RO, underwent positive selection for CCR7 and left out terminally differentiated effector memory CD45RA+ cells.

This sequence originates from a man younger than 35 in good health. Some clones in this sample may be carry-over from other donors' samples. The rearrangement joins TRBV5-6 to TRBJ1-4; D gene ambiguous. The sample was naive CD8+ T cells from PBMCs. This CDR3 reads CASSLGRSNEKLFF. In nucleotides, the CDR3 is TGTGCCAGCAGCTTAGGACGGTCTAATGAAAAACTGTTTTTT.